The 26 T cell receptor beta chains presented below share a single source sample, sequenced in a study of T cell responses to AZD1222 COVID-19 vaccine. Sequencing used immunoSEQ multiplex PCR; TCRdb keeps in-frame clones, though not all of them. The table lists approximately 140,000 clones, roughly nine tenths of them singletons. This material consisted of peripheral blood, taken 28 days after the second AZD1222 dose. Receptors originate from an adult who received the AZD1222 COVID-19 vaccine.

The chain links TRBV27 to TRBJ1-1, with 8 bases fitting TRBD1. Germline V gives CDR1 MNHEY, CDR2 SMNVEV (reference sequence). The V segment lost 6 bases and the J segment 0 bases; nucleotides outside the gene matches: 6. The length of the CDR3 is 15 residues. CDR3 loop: CASSSTGAMNTEAFF. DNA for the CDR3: TGTGCCAGCAGCTCGACAGGGGCGATGAACACTGAAGCTTTCTTT.

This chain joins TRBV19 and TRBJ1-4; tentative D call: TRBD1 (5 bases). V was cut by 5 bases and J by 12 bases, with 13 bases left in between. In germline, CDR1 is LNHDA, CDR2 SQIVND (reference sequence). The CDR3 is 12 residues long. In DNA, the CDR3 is TGTGCCAGTAGTCCTGCACTGGGGGAACTGTTTTTT. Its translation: CASSPALGELFF. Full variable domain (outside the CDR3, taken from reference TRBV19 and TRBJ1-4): DGGITQSPKYLFRKEGQNVTLSCEQNLNHDAMYWYRQDPGQGLRLIYYSQIVNDFQKGDIAEGYSVSREKKESFPLTVTSAQKNPTAFYLCASSPALGELFFGSGTQLSVL.

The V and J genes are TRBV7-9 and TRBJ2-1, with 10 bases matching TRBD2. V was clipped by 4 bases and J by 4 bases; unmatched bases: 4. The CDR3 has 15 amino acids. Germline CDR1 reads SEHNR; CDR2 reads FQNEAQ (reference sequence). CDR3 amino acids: CASSSPGLAYNEQFF. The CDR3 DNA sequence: TGTGCCAGCAGCTCTCCGGGACTAGCGTACAATGAGCAGTTCTTC.

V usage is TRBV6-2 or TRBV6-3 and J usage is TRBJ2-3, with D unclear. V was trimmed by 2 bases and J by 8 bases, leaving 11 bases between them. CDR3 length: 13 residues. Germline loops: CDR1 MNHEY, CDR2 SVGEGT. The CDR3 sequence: CASSYVGKGTQYF. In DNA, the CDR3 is TGTGCCAGCAGTTACGTTGGGAAGGGTACGCAGTATTTT.

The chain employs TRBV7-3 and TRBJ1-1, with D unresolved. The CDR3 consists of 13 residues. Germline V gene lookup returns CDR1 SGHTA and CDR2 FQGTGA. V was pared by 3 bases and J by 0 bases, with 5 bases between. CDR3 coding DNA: TGTGCCAGCAGCTTTGATATGAACACTGAAGCTTTCTTT. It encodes CASSFDMNTEAFF.

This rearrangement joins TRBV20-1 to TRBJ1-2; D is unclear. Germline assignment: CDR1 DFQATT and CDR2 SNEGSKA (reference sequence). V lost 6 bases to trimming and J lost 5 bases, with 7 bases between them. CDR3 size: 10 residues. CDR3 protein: CSAPWYGYTF. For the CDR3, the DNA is TGCAGTGCACCGTGGTATGGCTACACCTTC.

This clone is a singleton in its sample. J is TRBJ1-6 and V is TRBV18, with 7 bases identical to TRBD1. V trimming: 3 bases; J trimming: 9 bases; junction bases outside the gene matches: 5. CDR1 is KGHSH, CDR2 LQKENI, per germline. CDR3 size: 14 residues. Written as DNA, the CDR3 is TGTGCCAGCTCACCCGACAGGGTTAGTTCACCCCTCCACTTT. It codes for CASSPDRVSSPLHF.

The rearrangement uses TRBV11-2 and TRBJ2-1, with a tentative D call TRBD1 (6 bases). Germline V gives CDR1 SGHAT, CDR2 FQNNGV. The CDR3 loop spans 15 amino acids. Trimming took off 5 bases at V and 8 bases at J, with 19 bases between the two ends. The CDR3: CASSTPGTWADEQFF. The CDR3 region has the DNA TGTGCCAGCAGCACCCCCGGGACATGGGCCGATGAGCAGTTCTTC. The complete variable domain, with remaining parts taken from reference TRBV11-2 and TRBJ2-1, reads EAGVAQSPRYKIIEKRQSVAFWCNPISGHATLYWYQQILGQGPKLLIQFQNNGVVDDSQLPKDRFSAERLKGVDSTLKIQPAKLEDSAVYLCASSTPGTWADEQFFGPGTRLTVL.

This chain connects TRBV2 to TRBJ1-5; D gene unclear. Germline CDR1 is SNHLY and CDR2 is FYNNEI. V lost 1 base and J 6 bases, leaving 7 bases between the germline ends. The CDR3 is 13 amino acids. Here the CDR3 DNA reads TGTGCCAGCAGTGAAGATGCGGGTCAGCCCCAGCATTTT. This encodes CASSEDAGQPQHF.

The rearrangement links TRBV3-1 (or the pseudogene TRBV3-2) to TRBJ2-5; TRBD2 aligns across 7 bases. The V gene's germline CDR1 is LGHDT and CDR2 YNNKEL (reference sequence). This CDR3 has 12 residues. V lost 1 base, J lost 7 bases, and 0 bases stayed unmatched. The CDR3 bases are TGTGCCAGCAGCCAAGGCGGGGGGACCCAGTACTTC. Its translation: CASSQGGGTQYF.

In DNA, the CDR3 is TGTGCCAGCAGTTACGTCCAGGGAACCAGGGGCTACACCTTC. Translating it yields CASSYVQGTRGYTF. The chain joins TRBV6-6 to TRBJ1-2; perhaps TRBD1 as D (5 bases). V dropped 2 bases and J dropped 8 bases, with 15 bases sitting between them. CDR1 and CDR2 (germline): MNHNY, SVGAGI (reference sequence). The CDR3 extends over 14 amino acids.

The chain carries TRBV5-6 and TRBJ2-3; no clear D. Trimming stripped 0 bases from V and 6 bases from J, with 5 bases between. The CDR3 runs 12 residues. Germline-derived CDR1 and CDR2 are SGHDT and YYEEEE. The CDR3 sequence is CASSLVDDTQYF. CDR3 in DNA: TGTGCCAGCAGCTTGGTAGATGATACGCAGTATTTT.

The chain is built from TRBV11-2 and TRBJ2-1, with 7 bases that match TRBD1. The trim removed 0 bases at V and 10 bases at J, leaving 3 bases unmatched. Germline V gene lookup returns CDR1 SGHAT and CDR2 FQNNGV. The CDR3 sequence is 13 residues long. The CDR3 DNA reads TGTGCCAGCAGCTTAGATCCGGGACAGGAGCAGTTCTTC. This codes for CASSLDPGQEQFF.

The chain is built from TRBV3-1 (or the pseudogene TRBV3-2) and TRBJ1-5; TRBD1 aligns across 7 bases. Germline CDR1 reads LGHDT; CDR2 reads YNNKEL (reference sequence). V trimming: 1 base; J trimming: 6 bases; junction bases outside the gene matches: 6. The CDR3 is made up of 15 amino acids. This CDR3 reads CASSQGSDRVQPQHF. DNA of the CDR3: TGTGCCAGCAGCCAAGGTTCAGACAGGGTTCAGCCCCAGCATTTT.

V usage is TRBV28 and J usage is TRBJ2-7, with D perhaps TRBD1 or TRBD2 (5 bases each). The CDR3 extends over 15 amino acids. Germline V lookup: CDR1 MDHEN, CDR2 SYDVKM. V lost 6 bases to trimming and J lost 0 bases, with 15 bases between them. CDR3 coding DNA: TGTGCCAGCAGCCCCGATGGGACCAGCTCCTACGAGCAGTACTTC. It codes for CASSPDGTSSYEQYF.

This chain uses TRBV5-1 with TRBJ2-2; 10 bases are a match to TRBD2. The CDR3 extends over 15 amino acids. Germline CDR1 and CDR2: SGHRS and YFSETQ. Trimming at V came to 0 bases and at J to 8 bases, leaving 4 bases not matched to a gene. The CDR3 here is CASSLGTSGIGELFF. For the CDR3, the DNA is TGCGCCAGCAGCTTGGGTACTAGCGGGATAGGGGAGCTGTTTTTT.

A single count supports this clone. The CDR3 bases are TGTGCCAGCAGCCTGGAGGAATCCGCGGGTGAAAAACTGTTTTTT. It codes for CASSLEESAGEKLFF. The rearrangement joins TRBV9 to TRBJ1-4; D ambiguous. The V gene lost 4 bases and the J gene lost 7 bases, with 17 bases spanning the gap. CDR1 and CDR2 (germline): SGDLS, YYNGEE. This CDR3 has 15 residues.

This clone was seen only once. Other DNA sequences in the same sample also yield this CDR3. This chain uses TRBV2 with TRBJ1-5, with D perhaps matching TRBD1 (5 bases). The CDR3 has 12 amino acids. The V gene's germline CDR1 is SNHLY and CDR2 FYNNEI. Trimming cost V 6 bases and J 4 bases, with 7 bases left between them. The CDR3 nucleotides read TGTGCCAGCAGCGGGGGGAATCAGCCCCAGCATTTT. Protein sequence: CASSGGNQPQHF.

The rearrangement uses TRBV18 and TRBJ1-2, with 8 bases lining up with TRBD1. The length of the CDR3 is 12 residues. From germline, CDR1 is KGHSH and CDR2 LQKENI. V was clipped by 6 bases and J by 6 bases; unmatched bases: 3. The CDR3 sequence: CASSQQGDGYTF. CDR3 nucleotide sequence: TGTGCCAGCTCGCAACAGGGGGATGGCTACACCTTC.

The CDR3 bases are TGTGCCAGCAGCCAACAGGGTATTAACACTGAAGCTTTCTTT. Translated: CASSQQGINTEAFF. J is TRBJ1-1 and V is TRBV7-9; TRBD1 might be the D (6 bases). CDR3 length equals 14 residues. CDR1 and CDR2 from the germline V gene are SEHNR and FQNEAQ (reference sequence). The V gene lost 5 bases and the J gene lost 2 bases, with 12 bases spanning the gap.

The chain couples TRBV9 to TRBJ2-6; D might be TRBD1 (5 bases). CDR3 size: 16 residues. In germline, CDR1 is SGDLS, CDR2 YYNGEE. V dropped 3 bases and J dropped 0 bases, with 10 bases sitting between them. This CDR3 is CASSETAFSGANVLTF. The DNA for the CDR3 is TGTGCCAGCAGCGAGACAGCATTCTCTGGGGCCAACGTCCTGACTTTC.

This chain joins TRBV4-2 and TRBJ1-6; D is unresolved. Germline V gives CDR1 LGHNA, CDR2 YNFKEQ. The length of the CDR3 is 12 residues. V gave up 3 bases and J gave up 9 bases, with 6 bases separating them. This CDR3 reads CASSHGGSPLHF. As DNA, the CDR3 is TGTGCCAGCAGCCACGGTGGTTCACCCCTCCACTTT.

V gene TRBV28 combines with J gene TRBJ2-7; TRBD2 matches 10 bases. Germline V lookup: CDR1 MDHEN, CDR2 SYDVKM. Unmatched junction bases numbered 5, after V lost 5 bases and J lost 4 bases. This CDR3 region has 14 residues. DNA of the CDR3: TGTGCCAGCAGTCGGCCGGGACTAGCGTACGAGCAGTACTTC. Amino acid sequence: CASSRPGLAYEQYF. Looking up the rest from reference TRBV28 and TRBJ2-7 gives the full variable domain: DVKVTQSSRYLVKRTGEKVFLECVQDMDHENMFWYRQDPGLGLRLIYFSYDVKMKEKGDIPEGYSVSREKKERFSLILESASTNQTSMYLCASSRPGLAYEQYFGPGTRLTVT.

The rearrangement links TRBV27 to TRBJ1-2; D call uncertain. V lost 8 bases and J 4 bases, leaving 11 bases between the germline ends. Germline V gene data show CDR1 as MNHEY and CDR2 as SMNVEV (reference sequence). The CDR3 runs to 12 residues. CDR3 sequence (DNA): TGTGCCAGCGCGGACCGAAGCTATGGCTACACCTTC. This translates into CASADRSYGYTF.

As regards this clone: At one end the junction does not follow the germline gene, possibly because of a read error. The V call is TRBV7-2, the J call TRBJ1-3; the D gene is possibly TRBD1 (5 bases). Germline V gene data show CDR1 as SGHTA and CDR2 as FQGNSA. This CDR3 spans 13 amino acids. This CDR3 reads CASSLQGGSTIYF. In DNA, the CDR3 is TGTGCCAGCAGCTTGCAGGGAGGAAGCACCATATATTTT.

CDR3 sequence: CASSYSEGDGYTF. The CDR3 DNA sequence: TGTGCCAGCAGTTACTCGGAGGGGGATGGCTACACCTTC. The chain uses TRBV6-5 and TRBJ1-2; D is possibly TRBD1 (6 bases). Germline V gene sequence: CDR1 MNHEY, CDR2 SVGAGI. Trimming shortened V by 0 bases and J by 6 bases, and 8 bases separated the two germline ends. CDR3 length: 13 residues.